The 25 T cell receptor beta chains reported below all come from one sample, sequenced in a study of shared clonotypes between healthy human individuals. Produced via immunoSEQ multiplex PCR; TCRdb's table is partial and in-frame only. The repertoire holds about 2 million clones, with roughly 94% as singletons. The sample was naive CD4+ T cells sorted from blood. Subset noted: CD45RA+ positively selected. The receptors were gathered from a man between 18 and 35 years old in good health.

J is TRBJ2-4 and V is TRBV2; D perhaps matches TRBD2 (6 bases). Per germline, CDR1 SNHLY and CDR2 FYNNEI. Deletions cut 8 bases from V and 0 bases from J, with 17 bases between. This CDR3 contains 16 residues. CDR3 DNA sequence: TGTGCCAGCCATTCTCGGGGAGGACTAGCCAAAAACATTCAGTACTTC. Protein: CASHSRGGLAKNIQYF.

The chain is built from TRBV6-1 and TRBJ1-2; D may be TRBD1 (6 bases). Germline CDR1 is MNHNS and CDR2 is SASEGT. V was cut by 10 bases and J by 3 bases, with 21 bases left in between. This CDR3 has 15 residues. The CDR3 nucleotides are TGTGCCACCCAACAGGGACATTTCACCCACTATGGCTACACCTTC. This gives the protein CATQQGHFTHYGYTF.

The chain links TRBV28 to TRBJ2-7; 8 bases agree with TRBD1. V gave up 6 bases and J gave up 0 bases; unmatched junction bases: 4. Germline loops: CDR1 MDHEN, CDR2 SYDVKM. CDR3 length equals 14 residues. The CDR3 is CASSLDRGSYEQYF. DNA of the CDR3: TGTGCCAGCAGCCTCGACAGGGGCTCCTACGAGCAGTACTTC.

This chain links TRBV5-1 with TRBJ1-4, with D maybe TRBD1 (6 bases). CDR1 is SGHRS and CDR2 is YFSETQ in the germline V gene. The CDR3 spans 14 residues. V dropped 1 base and J dropped 8 bases, with 12 bases sitting between them. The CDR3 region has the DNA TGCGCCAGCAGCTTGACAGGGCCCCGCGAAAAACTGTTTTTT. Amino acids: CASSLTGPREKLFF.

CDR3 DNA sequence: TGTGCCAGCAGCCTTATTACCCCAGAGACCCAGTACTTC. Protein: CASSLITPETQYF. The rearrangement joins TRBV28 to TRBJ2-5; no clear D. Germline V CDR1 and CDR2: MDHEN, SYDVKM. V lost 6 bases and J lost 4, with 12 bases in between. The CDR3 runs to 13 residues.

The chain combines TRBV19 with TRBJ1-1; TRBD1 is a possible D gene (6 bases). Trimming pared 5 bases from V and 1 base from J, leaving 14 bases between. The CDR3 is 15 residues long. From germline, CDR1 is LNHDA and CDR2 SQIVND (reference sequence). The CDR3 protein is CASSSVQGANTEAFF. DNA for the CDR3: TGTGCCAGTAGTTCTGTACAGGGAGCGAACACTGAAGCTTTCTTT.

The J gene is TRBJ2-5, the V gene TRBV5-1; 7 positions agree with TRBD1. V was clipped by 4 bases and J by 4 bases; unmatched bases: 7. This CDR3 region has 14 residues. CDR1 is SGHRS and CDR2 is YFSETQ in the germline V gene. DNA of the CDR3: TGCGCCAGCAGCACGGGACAGCAGGGAGAGACCCAGTACTTC. Translation: CASSTGQQGETQYF.

V usage is TRBV18 and J usage is TRBJ2-7, with D maybe TRBD2 (6 bases). Trimming cost V 2 bases and J 0 bases, with 11 bases left between them. Germline V CDR1 and CDR2: KGHSH, LQKENI. CDR3 length: 15 amino acids. This CDR3 reads CASSPSGLLSYEQYF. As DNA, the CDR3 is TGTGCCAGCTCACCAAGCGGGTTACTCTCCTACGAGCAGTACTTC. Full variable domain (missing parts from reference TRBV18 and TRBJ2-7): NAGVMQNPRHLVRRRGQEARLRCSPMKGHSHVYWYRQLPEEGLKFMVYLQKENIIDESGMPKERFSAEFPKEGPSILRIQQVVRGDSAAYFCASSPSGLLSYEQYFGPGTRLTVT.

The CDR3 sequence is CASSHLTGYNEQFF. The CDR3 nucleotides read TGCGCCAGCAGTCATTTAACAGGTTACAATGAGCAGTTCTTC. The chain employs TRBV23-1 and TRBJ2-1; D perhaps matches TRBD1 (5 bases). TRBV23-1 is recorded as an ORF, its role being uncertain. This CDR3 contains 14 residues. Trimming removed 3 bases from V and 4 bases from J, with 10 bases in between.

This clone appeared once. V usage is TRBV18 and J usage is TRBJ2-7, with D unresolved. With 5 bases removed from V and 0 bases from J, the gap between germline ends came to 5 bases. Looked up from germline, CDR1 is KGHSH and CDR2 is LQKENI. The CDR3 is 12 amino acids. The CDR3 reads CASSSPSYEQYF. For the CDR3, the DNA is TGTGCCAGCTCATCCCCCTCCTACGAGCAGTACTTC.

The chain combines TRBV6-6 with TRBJ1-2, with D possibly TRBD1 on 5 matching bases. With 7 bases removed from V and 4 bases from J, the gap between germline ends came to 10 bases. Germline assignment: CDR1 MNHNY and CDR2 SVGAGI (reference sequence). CDR3 length: 12 residues. Here the CDR3 reads CASNQGPYGYTF. CDR3 in DNA: TGTGCCAGCAACCAGGGACCCTATGGCTACACCTTC.

V gene TRBV5-4 combines with J gene TRBJ1-5; 9 bases fit TRBD1. The CDR3 is 14 residues long. Germline assignment: CDR1 SGHNT and CDR2 YYREEE (reference sequence). The trim removed 4 bases at V and 1 base at J, leaving 0 bases unmatched. Here the CDR3 reads CASSGQGSNQPQHF. The CDR3 bases are TGTGCCAGCAGCGGACAGGGGAGCAATCAGCCCCAGCATTTT.

This chain connects TRBV6-6 to TRBJ1-4, with a weak D call TRBD1 (6 bases). V was shortened by 2 bases and J by 6 bases, with 16 bases between the two germline ends. The CDR3 loop spans 16 amino acids. Germline values: CDR1 MNHNY, CDR2 SVGAGI (reference sequence). CDR3 coding DNA: TGTGCCAGCAGTTACAGGGGGTTCACCTTCGATGAAAAACTGTTTTTT. Its translation: CASSYRGFTFDEKLFF.

The chain links TRBV28 to TRBJ2-7; D uncertain. This CDR3 is 13 amino acids long. The V gene lost 5 bases and the J gene lost 2 bases, with 10 bases spanning the gap. CDR1 is MDHEN, CDR2 SYDVKM, per germline. Here the CDR3 reads CASSPRPAYEQYF. The CDR3 DNA follows: TGTGCCAGCAGTCCCCGGCCAGCCTACGAGCAGTACTTC. The full variable domain, rest sourced from reference TRBV28 and TRBJ2-7, is DVKVTQSSRYLVKRTGEKVFLECVQDMDHENMFWYRQDPGLGLRLIYFSYDVKMKEKGDIPEGYSVSREKKERFSLILESASTNQTSMYLCASSPRPAYEQYFGPGTRLTVT.

The rearrangement links TRBV7-2 to TRBJ2-4; D is unclear. The CDR3 covers 16 residues. The V and J ends lost 1 base and 0 bases respectively, with 10 bases between them. Germline-derived CDR1 and CDR2 are SGHTA and FQGNSA. The CDR3 here is CASSLGAVVAKNIQYF. CDR3 DNA sequence: TGTGCCAGCAGCTTAGGGGCGGTTGTAGCCAAAAACATTCAGTACTTC.

This clone was detected once. The chain links TRBV2 to TRBJ1-2, with D uncertain. The germline V gene has CDR1 SNHLY and CDR2 FYNNEI. The ends were cut back, 0 bases at V and 8 bases at J, with 16 bases in the middle. This CDR3 comprises 15 residues. The CDR3 nucleotides are TGTGCCAGCAGTGAAGCGTTTCTTAGAACGGACGGCTACACCTTC. Encoded protein: CASSEAFLRTDGYTF.

The chain combines TRBV6-4 with TRBJ1-2, with D possibly matching TRBD1 (6 bases). Germline CDR1 is MRHNA and CDR2 is SNTAGT. There are 14 residues in the CDR3. Trimming cost V 0 bases and J 9 bases, with 14 bases left between them. The CDR3 DNA follows: TGTGCCAGCAGTGACTCGACTGGGGGCGAAAGCTACACCTTC. It translates to CASSDSTGGESYTF.

The chain has TRBV27 and TRBJ1-5; no clear D. This CDR3 is 13 amino acids long. Looked up from germline, CDR1 is MNHEY and CDR2 is SMNVEV (reference sequence). V was trimmed by 2 bases and J by 10 bases, leaving 12 bases between them. CDR3 in DNA: TGTGCCAGCAGTTTAAATGTCTTCAGACCCCAGCATTTT. Translating gives CASSLNVFRPQHF.

The CDR3 spells CASTPEISYEQYF. The DNA of the CDR3 is TGTGCCAGCACCCCCGAGATCTCCTACGAGCAGTACTTC. The chain joins TRBV7-9 to TRBJ2-7; D is undetermined. Germline V gene lookup returns CDR1 SEHNR and CDR2 FQNEAQ (reference sequence). CDR3 length: 13 amino acids. V was trimmed by 7 bases and J by 0 bases, leaving 10 bases between them.

Details on this clone: Additional DNA sequences in this sample encode the identical CDR3. The V call is TRBV7-9, the J call TRBJ1-1; 7 positions agree with TRBD1. The J segment lost 5 bases and the V segment lost 1 base, leaving 4 bases of the junction unmatched. The CDR3 has 14 amino acids. From germline, CDR1 is SEHNR and CDR2 FQNEAQ (reference sequence). DNA of the CDR3: TGTGCCAGCAGCTTAGGACAGGGAAGTACTGAAGCTTTCTTT. It encodes CASSLGQGSTEAFF.

The V and J genes are TRBV10-2 and TRBJ2-1, with D possibly matching TRBD2 (5 bases). With 4 bases removed from V and 4 bases from J, the gap between germline ends came to 17 bases. This CDR3 comprises 16 residues. The germline CDR1 and CDR2 sequences are WSHSY and SAAADI. The CDR3 loop is CASSVQSGGPYNEQFF. CDR3 in DNA: TGCGCCAGCAGTGTTCAATCTGGCGGGCCGTACAATGAGCAGTTCTTC.

The genes are TRBV7-9 and TRBJ2-7, with 9 bases lining up with TRBD1. The germline V gene has CDR1 SEHNR and CDR2 FQNEAQ (reference sequence). The CDR3 totals 15 residues. With V trimmed by 4 bases and J by 5 bases, 9 bases remained unmatched. CDR3 DNA: TGTGCCAGCAGCTCGACCGGGACAGGGTCCCACGAGCAGTACTTC. Residues: CASSSTGTGSHEQYF.

The V and J genes are TRBV18 and TRBJ1-2; possible D gene TRBD1, 5 bases. The CDR3 is 14 amino acids. From germline, CDR1 is KGHSH and CDR2 LQKENI. V dropped 4 bases and J dropped 0 bases, with 9 bases sitting between them. This CDR3 is CASSRGRANYGYTF. The CDR3 nucleotides are TGTGCCAGCTCACGGGGACGGGCTAACTATGGCTACACCTTC.

The chain employs TRBV2 and TRBJ1-5; 8 nucleotides match TRBD1. CDR3 length: 15 residues. In germline, CDR1 is SNHLY, CDR2 FYNNEI. V shed 8 bases, J shed 2 bases, and the junction held 8 bases outside the gene matches. For the CDR3, the DNA is TGTGCCAGCTTGACAGGGACAGGTCGCAATCAGCCCCAGCATTTT. Protein sequence: CASLTGTGRNQPQHF.

This chain uses TRBV27 with TRBJ1-5, with 8 bases fitting TRBD1. CDR1 is MNHEY, CDR2 SMNVEV, per germline (reference sequence). The junction had 6 bases not matched to a gene; V was cut back by 5 bases and J by 6 bases. CDR3 length equals 14 residues. CDR3 loop: CASSPDRVGQPQHF. DNA for the CDR3: TGTGCCAGCAGTCCGGACAGGGTTGGTCAGCCCCAGCATTTT.